The rows below give T cell receptor beta chains drawn from one sample of a study of blood T cell repertoires in COVID-19. The table came from immunoSEQ multiplex PCR; TCRdb's copy has only in-frame clones and leaves some out. The table lists tens of thousands of clones, 89% of them singletons. Sequenced: peripheral blood. The receptor source for this set is a man older than 75 with acute or convalescent COVID-19. CDR3s include the opening cysteine and the closing phenylalanine or tryptophan. The D gene is left open where the match is weak. Size tells how often a clone was seen (once, few, many) or the class of an expanded clone, and some rows leave it out.

abundance: NA; j_gene: TRBJ1-1; len: 14; v_gene: TRBV7-9; d_gene: NA; CDR3aa: CASSYLGKHPEAFF; CDR3nt: TGTGCCAGCAGTTACCTAGGAAAGCACCCTGAAGCTTTCTTT
abundance: NA; j_gene: TRBJ1-2; len: 13; v_gene: TRBV12-3/TRBV12-4; d_gene: TRBD1; CDR3aa: CASTSTGGFGYTF; CDR3nt: TGTGCCAGCACCTCTACAGGGGGCTTCGGCTACACCTTC
abundance: NA; j_gene: TRBJ2-7; len: 17; v_gene: TRBV7-8; d_gene: TRBD2; CDR3aa: CASSLRLAGALKGEQYF; CDR3nt: TGTGCCAGCAGCCTGAGACTAGCGGGGGCACTCAAGGGGGAGCAGTACTTC
abundance: NA; j_gene: TRBJ1-4; len: 15; v_gene: TRBV6-2/TRBV6-3; d_gene: NA; CDR3aa: CASSPMTGSNEKLFF; CDR3nt: TGTGCCAGCAGTCCCATGACCGGGAGTAATGAAAAACTGTTTTTT
abundance: NA; j_gene: TRBJ1-1; len: 14; v_gene: TRBV19; d_gene: NA; CDR3aa: CASSRAVPAAEAFF; CDR3nt: TGTGCCAGTTCGAGGGCGGTCCCGGCGGCTGAAGCTTTCTTT
abundance: few; j_gene: TRBJ1-3; len: 14; v_gene: TRBV14; d_gene: NA; CDR3aa: CASSQDNNLNTIYF; CDR3nt: TGTGCCAGCAGCCAAGATAACAATCTGAACACCATATATTTT
abundance: NA; j_gene: TRBJ1-1; len: 13; v_gene: TRBV18; d_gene: TRBD1; CDR3aa: CASSLQGNAEAFF; CDR3nt: TGTGCCAGCTCATTACAGGGGAATGCTGAAGCTTTCTTT
abundance: NA; j_gene: TRBJ2-3; len: 14; v_gene: TRBV3-1/TRBV3-2; d_gene: TRBD2; CDR3aa: CASSPGVAGARQYF; CDR3nt: TGTGCCAGCAGCCCTGGGGTAGCGGGGGCCCGGCAGTATTTT
abundance: NA; j_gene: TRBJ2-1; len: 15; v_gene: TRBV9; d_gene: NA; CDR3aa: CASSVGAGSYNEQFF; CDR3nt: TGTGCCAGCAGCGTAGGGGCGGGATCCTACAATGAGCAGTTCTTC
abundance: NA; j_gene: TRBJ2-7; len: 15; v_gene: TRBV12-5; d_gene: TRBD2; CDR3aa: CASGLVIAGPSEQYF; CDR3nt: TGTGCTAGTGGTTTGGTAATAGCGGGGCCATCCGAGCAGTACTTC
abundance: NA; j_gene: TRBJ1-2; len: 14; v_gene: TRBV4-1; d_gene: NA; CDR3aa: CASSQESRNYGYTF; CDR3nt: TGCGCCAGCAGCCAAGAATCCAGGAACTATGGCTACACCTTC
abundance: NA; j_gene: TRBJ1-2; len: 13; v_gene: TRBV12-3/TRBV12-4; d_gene: NA; CDR3aa: CASSFARASGYTF; CDR3nt: TGTGCCAGCAGTTTCGCCAGGGCGAGTGGCTACACCTTC
abundance: NA; j_gene: TRBJ1-5; len: 13; v_gene: TRBV2; d_gene: NA; CDR3aa: CASMEQANQPQHF; CDR3nt: TGTGCCAGCATGGAACAGGCCAATCAGCCCCAGCATTTT
abundance: NA; j_gene: TRBJ1-1; len: 11; v_gene: TRBV15; d_gene: NA; CDR3aa: CATVGETEAFF; CDR3nt: TGTGCCACCGTCGGGGAAACTGAAGCTTTCTTT
abundance: NA; j_gene: TRBJ2-7; len: 14; v_gene: TRBV3-1/TRBV3-2; d_gene: NA; CDR3aa: CASSQTWGAYEQYF; CDR3nt: TGTGCCAGCAGCCAGACTTGGGGGGCCTACGAGCAGTACTTC
abundance: once; j_gene: TRBJ1-6; len: 14; v_gene: TRBV10-3; d_gene: NA; CDR3aa: CAISLNRVDSPLHF; CDR3nt: TGTGCCATCAGCCTGAATCGGGTTGATTCACCCCTCCACTTT
abundance: NA; j_gene: TRBJ1-2; len: 13; v_gene: TRBV6-5; d_gene: NA; CDR3aa: CASRQGKVYGYTF; CDR3nt: TGTGCCAGCAGACAGGGAAAGGTCTATGGCTACACCTTC
abundance: NA; j_gene: TRBJ1-6; len: 12; v_gene: TRBV10-1; d_gene: NA; CDR3aa: CASSDSGSPLHF; CDR3nt: TGCGCCAGCAGTGACAGCGGGTCACCCCTCCACTTT
abundance: NA; j_gene: TRBJ2-7; len: 15; v_gene: TRBV6-5; d_gene: TRBD2; CDR3aa: CASSFRLAGVNEQYF; CDR3nt: TGTGCCAGCAGTTTCAGACTAGCGGGAGTTAACGAGCAGTACTTC
abundance: NA; j_gene: TRBJ1-4; len: 16; v_gene: TRBV6-2/TRBV6-3; d_gene: NA; CDR3aa: CASSFLGPTQGEKLFF; CDR3nt: TGTGCCAGCAGTTTCTTAGGACCTACTCAGGGTGAAAAACTGTTTTTT
abundance: NA; j_gene: TRBJ2-3; len: 16; v_gene: TRBV3-1/TRBV3-2; d_gene: TRBD2; CDR3aa: CASSPHFSGNSDTQYF; CDR3nt: TGTGCCAGCAGCCCACACTTTAGCGGGAATTCAGATACGCAGTATTTT
abundance: few; j_gene: TRBJ1-1; len: 14; v_gene: TRBV5-1; d_gene: NA; CDR3aa: CASSLTGRGTEAFF; CDR3nt: TGCGCCAGCAGCTTGACAGGTCGGGGGACTGAAGCTTTCTTT
abundance: NA; j_gene: TRBJ1-6; len: 14; v_gene: TRBV3-1/TRBV3-2; d_gene: NA; CDR3aa: CASSQEIPRSPLHF; CDR3nt: TGTGCCAGCAGCCAAGAGATCCCGCGTTCACCCCTCCACTTT
abundance: NA; j_gene: TRBJ2-5; len: 13; v_gene: TRBV4-1; d_gene: NA; CDR3aa: CASSQTLQETQYF; CDR3nt: TGCGCCAGCAGCCAAACTCTTCAAGAGACCCAGTACTTC
abundance: NA; j_gene: TRBJ1-3; len: 14; v_gene: TRBV7-9; d_gene: NA; CDR3aa: CASSRGFSGNTIYF; CDR3nt: TGTGCCAGCAGTAGAGGGTTCTCTGGAAACACCATATATTTT
abundance: NA; j_gene: TRBJ2-5; len: 17; v_gene: TRBV7-3; d_gene: TRBD2; CDR3aa: CASSPRAEASGRGTQYF; CDR3nt: TGTGCCAGCAGCCCACGAGCTGAGGCTAGCGGGAGAGGGACCCAGTACTTC
abundance: NA; j_gene: TRBJ2-7; len: 13; v_gene: TRBV13; d_gene: NA; CDR3aa: CASTGGPRGEQYF; CDR3nt: TGTGCCAGCACCGGCGGCCCCCGGGGCGAGCAGTACTTC
abundance: NA; j_gene: TRBJ2-7; len: 15; v_gene: TRBV19; d_gene: TRBD1; CDR3aa: CASSSRTGFSYEQYF; CDR3nt: TGTGCCAGTAGTTCACGGACAGGGTTCTCCTACGAGCAGTACTTC
abundance: NA; j_gene: TRBJ2-7; len: 14; v_gene: TRBV5-1; d_gene: TRBD2; CDR3aa: CASSTGLASYEQYF; CDR3nt: TGCGCCAGCAGCACCGGACTAGCGAGCTACGAGCAGTACTTC
abundance: NA; j_gene: TRBJ1-5; len: 13; v_gene: TRBV2; d_gene: NA; CDR3aa: CASRYRWSQPQHF; CDR3nt: TGTGCCAGCAGGTACAGGTGGTCTCAGCCCCAGCATTTT
abundance: once; j_gene: TRBJ1-1; len: 13; v_gene: TRBV5-6; d_gene: NA; CDR3aa: CASSLDRDTEAFF; CDR3nt: TGTGCCAGCAGCTTGGACAGGGACACTGAAGCTTTCTTT